The clone carrying this T cell receptor beta chain was observed many times. The antigen remains undetermined. This record comes from a study of blood T cells in healthy people across ages. General study results and limits: The fall in TCR beta diversity per million T cells was roughly linear with age. Naive CD4+ cells and diversity were both higher in long-lived donors than in aged donors.

Germline assignment: CDR1 MGHRA and CDR2 YSYEKL. CDR3 length: 15 residues. V was shortened by 0 bases and J by 7 bases, with 13 bases between the two germline ends. A second PCR, run for about 7 to 11 cycles, used a sample-barcoded 5' primer plus a J-beta primer mix. MiXCR, applied by TCRdb to the 5' RACE reads, yields one record per CDR3 protein. Among about 700,000 distinct CDR3 sequences listed, about 30% were seen once. No fewer than 6.5 million PBMCs went into each sample. V gene TRBV4-1 combines with J gene TRBJ1-5; D gene uncertain. This clonotype originated in a woman at least 80 years old in good health. Sequences were obtained from blood. The CDR3 spells CASSQDVGLWQPQHF. In nucleotides, the CDR3 is TGCGCCAGCAGCCAAGATGTCGGGTTATGGCAGCCCCAGCATTTT.